This TCR beta chain was obtained from a study of control samples from healthy donors and cancer patients. The protocol was immunoSEQ multiplex PCR, while the TCRdb copy is restricted to in-frame clones and leaves out a portion. Of about 77,000 clones in the sample, approximately 92% are singletons; the top ten hold 5% to 6%. CDR1 WNHNN and CDR2 SYGVQD come from the germline V gene (reference sequence). This CDR3 has 14 amino acids. Unmatched junction bases numbered 7, after V lost 5 bases and J lost 8 bases. The sample comprised blood. The origin of this receptor is a woman between 55 and 75 years old in good health. The chain is built from TRBV10-1 and TRBJ1-4; TRBD1 agrees at 8 bases. The CDR3 bases are TGCGCCAGCAGTCTCGGACAGGGCAACGAAAAACTGTTTTTT. Protein: CASSLGQGNEKLFF.